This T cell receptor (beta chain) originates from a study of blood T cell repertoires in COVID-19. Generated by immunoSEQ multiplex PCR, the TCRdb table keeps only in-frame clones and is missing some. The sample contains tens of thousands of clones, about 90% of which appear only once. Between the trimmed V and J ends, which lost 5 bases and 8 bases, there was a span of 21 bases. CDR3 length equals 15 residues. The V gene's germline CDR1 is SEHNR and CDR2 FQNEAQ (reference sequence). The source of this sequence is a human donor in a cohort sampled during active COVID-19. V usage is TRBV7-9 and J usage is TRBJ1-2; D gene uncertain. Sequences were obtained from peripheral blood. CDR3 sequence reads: CASSPLGHDRGGYTF. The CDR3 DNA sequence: TGTGCCAGCAGCCCTCTCGGTCACGATAGAGGGGGCTACACCTTC.